The 32 T cell receptor beta chains reported below all come from one sample, sequenced in a study of identical twins. TCRdb fed the 5' RACE reads into MiXCR, producing one record per CDR3 protein. The data hold roughly 350,000 distinct CDR3 sequences, with 9% observed a single time. Sequenced material: naive T cells sorted from blood. The receptors here all came from a woman aged 45-60 years in good health.

In this sample, this clonotype turned up many times. V is TRBV28 and J is TRBJ2-5; 8 bases align to TRBD2. This CDR3 has 12 amino acids. Germline-derived CDR1 and CDR2 are MDHEN and SYDVKM. J lost 5 bases, V lost 8 bases, and 4 bases had no gene match. CDR3 in amino acids: CASDGTRETQYF. In nucleotides, the CDR3 is TGTGCCAGCGACGGGACTAGGGAGACCCAGTACTTC. Full variable domain (missing parts from reference TRBV28 and TRBJ2-5): DVKVTQSSRYLVKRTGEKVFLECVQDMDHENMFWYRQDPGLGLRLIYFSYDVKMKEKGDIPEGYSVSREKKERFSLILESASTNQTSMYLCASDGTRETQYFGPGTRLLVL.

The rearrangement links TRBV30 to TRBJ2-7; D gene ambiguous. The V and J ends lost 0 bases and 7 bases respectively, with 10 bases between them. The CDR3 sequence is 12 residues long. Germline V gene data show CDR1 as GTSNPN and CDR2 as SVGIG (reference sequence). DNA for the CDR3: TGTGCCTGGAGTGTATCCTTAAAAGAGCAGTACTTC. It is translated as CAWSVSLKEQYF.

V usage is TRBV6-2 or TRBV6-3 and J usage is TRBJ2-7; D gene ambiguous. Deletions cut 5 bases from V and 1 base from J, with 18 bases between. The CDR3 runs 16 residues. In germline, CDR1 is MNHEY, CDR2 SVGEGT. The chain's CDR3 is CASSNLTLSRSYEQYF. Written as DNA, the CDR3 is TGTGCCAGCAGTAATCTGACCCTCTCGAGATCCTACGAGCAGTACTTC.

This clonotype was seen a few times. This chain connects TRBV29-1 to TRBJ2-5; D could derive from TRBD1 or TRBD2 (6 bases each). Germline V gene lookup returns CDR1 SQVTM and CDR2 ANQGSEA. V shed 3 bases and J shed 7 bases, with 21 bases lying between them. The CDR3 is made up of 15 amino acids. CDR3 residues: CSVDGRQGRKGTQYF. The DNA of the CDR3 is TGCAGCGTTGATGGGAGGCAGGGGAGGAAGGGGACCCAGTACTTC.

This clonotype was seen many times. The V and J genes are TRBV12-3 or TRBV12-4 and TRBJ1-6; D not certain. This CDR3 has 13 amino acids. V dropped 8 bases and J dropped 0 bases, with 5 bases sitting between them. This CDR3 reads CASGGSYNSPLHF. The CDR3 DNA reads TGTGCCAGCGGTGGCTCCTATAATTCACCCCTCCACTTT.

This clonotype has just a few counts. The chain recombines TRBV7-6 with TRBJ2-7; D is uncertain. There are 14 residues in the CDR3. Germline values: CDR1 SGHVS, CDR2 FNYEAQ. Between the trimmed V and J ends, which lost 5 bases and 3 bases, there was a span of 14 bases. This CDR3 reads CASSVDGGFYEQYF. The CDR3 nucleotides read TGTGCCAGCAGCGTAGACGGTGGGTTCTACGAGCAGTACTTC.

This chain uses TRBV5-1 with TRBJ2-3; 8 nucleotides align to TRBD2. The germline gives CDR1 SGHRS, CDR2 YFSETQ. V shed 7 bases and J 5 bases; nucleotides not matched to a gene: 9. The CDR3 spans 14 residues. As DNA, the CDR3 is TGCGCCAGCCAGCGGGAGCTGTCTGAAGATACGCAGTATTTT. Its translation is CASQRELSEDTQYF.

This clonotype was found a few times. This sequence joins TRBV30 and TRBJ2-7; D may be TRBD1 (6 bases). The CDR3 totals 12 residues. Per germline, CDR1 GTSNPN and CDR2 SVGIG (reference sequence). Trimming left V 7 bases short and J 4 bases short, with 14 bases between. CDR3 nucleotides: TGTGCCTTCGGTGTGGGGGCATACGAGCAGTACTTC. Amino acid sequence: CAFGVGAYEQYF.

This clonotype appeared a few times. The J gene is TRBJ2-5, the V gene TRBV5-1, with 9 nucleotides matching TRBD2. The trim removed 0 bases at V and 0 bases at J, leaving 3 bases unmatched. Germline CDR1 reads SGHRS; CDR2 reads YFSETQ. The CDR3 has 16 amino acids. This chain's CDR3 is CASSLAASGDQETQYF. The CDR3 DNA is TGCGCCAGCAGCTTGGCCGCTAGCGGGGACCAAGAGACCCAGTACTTC.

The table lists this clonotype with a count of one. This CDR3 reads CASSRGLGYEQYV. CDR3 nucleotide sequence: TGTGCCAGCAGCCGCGGACTAGGGTACGAGCAGTACGTC. This chain uses TRBV7-2 with TRBJ2-7; 7 bases agree with TRBD2. This CDR3 region has 13 residues. Germline CDR1 reads SGHTA; CDR2 reads FQGNSA. V lost 5 bases to trimming and J lost 4 bases; unmatched junction nucleotides: 5.

This clonotype has at least ten counts. V gene TRBV24-1 combines with J gene TRBJ2-2; 11 bases are a match to TRBD2. V was clipped by 3 bases and J by 5 bases; unmatched bases: 7. CDR1 is KGHDR, CDR2 SFDVKD, per germline. The CDR3 is 17 amino acids. CDR3: CATSDLVTSGITGELFF. The CDR3, as DNA: TGTGCCACCAGTGATCTAGTGACTAGCGGGATTACCGGGGAGCTGTTTTTT.

This clonotype was picked up a small number of times. The chain couples TRBV13 to TRBJ2-2; a possible D gene is TRBD2 (6 bases). The germline V and J ends were trimmed by 0 bases and 6 bases, with 11 bases remaining between them. This CDR3 has 15 amino acids. In germline, CDR1 is PRHDT, CDR2 FYEKMQ (reference sequence). The CDR3 nucleotides are TGTGCCAGCAGCTTAGGCCCACTAGCCGCCGGGGAGCTGTTTTTT. As protein: CASSLGPLAAGELFF.

This clonotype was observed at least ten times. This chain links TRBV11-2 with TRBJ2-3; TRBD2 aligns across 11 bases. This CDR3 contains 16 residues. CDR1 and CDR2 from the germline V gene are SGHAT and FQNNGV. V gave up 4 bases and J gave up 2 bases; unmatched junction bases: 5. The CDR3 is CASSSRLAGNTDTQYF. CDR3 DNA sequence: TGTGCCAGCAGCTCCCGACTAGCGGGGAACACAGATACGCAGTATTTT. The full variable domain, rest sourced from reference TRBV11-2 and TRBJ2-3, is EAGVAQSPRYKIIEKRQSVAFWCNPISGHATLYWYQQILGQGPKLLIQFQNNGVVDDSQLPKDRFSAERLKGVDSTLKIQPAKLEDSAVYLCASSSRLAGNTDTQYFGPGTRLTVL.

In its sample, this clonotype was seen a few times. The CDR3 DNA sequence: TGCAGTGCTAGAGATCCGGACTCGAACACTGAAGCTTTCTTT. This gives the protein CSARDPDSNTEAFF. This chain uses TRBV20-1 with TRBJ1-1; D is ambiguous. Germline V gene sequence: CDR1 DFQATT, CDR2 SNEGSKA (reference sequence). The CDR3 spans 14 residues. The V gene lost 0 bases and the J gene lost 1 base, with 9 bases spanning the gap.

This clonotype came up many times. The chain links TRBV20-1 to TRBJ2-2; D is perhaps TRBD2 (7 bases). In germline, CDR1 is DFQATT, CDR2 SNEGSKA (reference sequence). With 0 bases removed from V and 4 bases from J, the gap between germline ends came to 15 bases. There are 16 residues in the CDR3. CDR3 amino acids: CSARDWREGGTGELFF. The CDR3 DNA is TGCAGTGCTAGAGATTGGAGGGAGGGGGGCACCGGGGAGCTGTTTTTT.

J is TRBJ1-2 and V is TRBV27, with D possibly being TRBD1 (6 bases). Looked up from germline, CDR1 is MNHEY and CDR2 is SMNVEV (reference sequence). This CDR3 is 17 amino acids long. Trimming shortened V by 0 bases and J by 4 bases, and 18 bases separated the two germline ends. Here the CDR3 reads CASSLSIVTTGFYGYTF. For the CDR3, the DNA is TGTGCCAGCAGTTTATCGATAGTGACTACAGGGTTCTATGGCTACACCTTC.

This clonotype was counted many times. V is TRBV5-1 and J is TRBJ2-1, with D maybe TRBD2 (6 bases). V gave up 6 bases and J gave up 5 bases, with 12 bases separating them. The germline CDR1 and CDR2 sequences are SGHRS and YFSETQ. The CDR3 is 13 amino acids. Here the CDR3 reads CASTRDWDNEQFF. DNA for the CDR3: TGCGCCAGCACGCGGGATTGGGACAATGAGCAGTTCTTC.

This chain links TRBV20-1 with TRBJ2-5, with 11 nucleotides matching TRBD2. Unmatched junction bases numbered 9, after V lost 4 bases and J lost 5 bases. The germline CDR1 and CDR2 sequences are DFQATT and SNEGSKA (reference sequence). CDR3 length: 15 residues. Written as DNA, the CDR3 is TGCAGTGCTACTATACTAGCGGGGGCCTGGGAGACCCAGTACTTC. This gives the protein CSATILAGAWETQYF.

This clonotype has only a few counts. The chain recombines TRBV20-1 with TRBJ2-7; 10 nucleotides line up with TRBD1. The CDR3 totals 14 residues. J gave up 5 bases and V 6 bases, and 10 bases lay outside the gene matches. Germline CDR1 is DFQATT and CDR2 is SNEGSKA (reference sequence). The CDR3 region is CSAPTGTGVNEQYF. In DNA form, the CDR3 reads TGCAGTGCCCCGACCGGGACAGGGGTCAACGAGCAGTACTTC.

This clonotype was counted between two and nine times. The DNA for the CDR3 is TGTGCCAGCAGTCCATTAACGGGATACTCCTACGAGCAGTACTTC. Translation: CASSPLTGYSYEQYF. V usage is TRBV6-2 or TRBV6-3 and J usage is TRBJ2-7, with D possibly matching TRBD2 (5 bases). Looked up from germline, CDR1 is MNHEY and CDR2 is SVGEGT. This CDR3 has 15 amino acids. V lost 5 bases to trimming and J lost 0 bases, with 14 bases between them.

In this sample, this clonotype turned up many times. This rearrangement joins TRBV5-5 to TRBJ2-1, with D tentatively TRBD2 (6 bases). Germline loops: CDR1 SGHKS, CDR2 YYEKEE (reference sequence). V was shortened by 0 bases and J by 9 bases, with 13 bases between the two germline ends. The CDR3 runs 14 residues. The CDR3 sequence: CASSLELAFTEQFF. In DNA form, the CDR3 reads TGTGCCAGCAGCTTGGAACTAGCATTCACTGAGCAGTTCTTC.

The V and J genes are TRBV12-3 or TRBV12-4 and TRBJ1-1, with D possibly matching TRBD1 (5 bases). Trimming took 3 bases from V and 0 from J, leaving 8 bases between them. This CDR3 has 14 residues. In nucleotides, the CDR3 is TGTGCCAGCAGTTTCCAGGGCTTGAACACTGAAGCTTTCTTT. As protein: CASSFQGLNTEAFF.

V is TRBV12-3 or TRBV12-4 and J is TRBJ2-5, with 9 positions matching TRBD2. Trimming cost V 3 bases and J 6 bases; bases outside gene matches: 8. CDR3 length equals 15 residues. CDR3 region: CASSLVAGEWQTQYF. In DNA, the CDR3 is TGTGCCAGCAGTTTGGTAGCGGGAGAGTGGCAGACCCAGTACTTC.

This clonotype was recorded at least ten times. The genes are TRBV20-1 and TRBJ2-2; D gene unclear. The CDR3 length is 15 residues. The germline V and J ends were trimmed by 3 bases and 0 bases, with 11 bases remaining between them. Looked up from germline, CDR1 is DFQATT and CDR2 is SNEGSKA (reference sequence). Written as DNA, the CDR3 is TGCAGTGCTAGGGGCAGCCTTTCGAACACCGGGGAGCTGTTTTTT. Amino acids: CSARGSLSNTGELFF.

This clonotype was detected many times. The chain couples TRBV14 to TRBJ2-7; the D is unclear. The CDR3 has 12 amino acids. Trimming took off 4 bases at V and 9 bases at J, with 13 bases between the two ends. Germline V lookup: CDR1 SGHDN, CDR2 FVKESK. The CDR3 region is CASSPSLKGQYF. The CDR3 DNA reads TGTGCCAGCAGCCCCTCCCTAAAAGGGCAGTACTTC.

The chain joins TRBV25-1 to TRBJ2-1, with a possible D match to TRBD1 (6 bases). Per germline, CDR1 MGHDK and CDR2 SYGVNS. V dropped 8 bases and J dropped 7 bases, with 15 bases sitting between them. The CDR3 runs 13 residues. CDR3 sequence reads: CASGPTGKNEQFF. CDR3 nucleotides: TGTGCCAGCGGCCCAACAGGGAAGAATGAGCAGTTCTTC. Variable domain in full (rest from reference TRBV25-1 and TRBJ2-1): EADIYQTPRYLVIGTGKKITLECSQTMGHDKMYWYQQDPGMELHLIHYSYGVNSTEKGDLSSESTVSRIRTEHFPLTLESARPSHTSQYLCASGPTGKNEQFFGPGTRLTVL.

This clonotype was observed many times. V gene TRBV5-1 combines with J gene TRBJ2-7, with a possible D match to TRBD2 (5 bases). The germline V and J ends were trimmed by 1 base and 2 bases, with 16 bases remaining between them. CDR1 is SGHRS, CDR2 YFSETQ, per germline. This CDR3 spans 16 amino acids. The CDR3 sequence: CASSLSLGLEPYEQYF. DNA of the CDR3: TGCGCCAGCAGCTTGTCGCTCGGACTTGAACCCTACGAGCAGTACTTC.

The chain links TRBV20-1 to TRBJ2-1; the D gene is possibly TRBD1 (6 bases). Germline assignment: CDR1 DFQATT and CDR2 SNEGSKA (reference sequence). Trimming stripped 0 bases from V and 2 bases from J, with 14 bases between. This CDR3 spans 16 amino acids. The DNA for the CDR3 is TGCAGTGCTAGAGAAAGGGGTAGGGGGACCTACAATGAGCAGTTCTTC. Encoded protein: CSARERGRGTYNEQFF.

This clonotype was counted only a few times. The CDR3 reads CASSLVFMAGGQVDTQYF. The CDR3 nucleotides read TGTGCCAGCAGCCTGGTTTTTATGGCGGGAGGCCAAGTAGATACGCAGTATTTT. The gene calls are TRBV4-2 and TRBJ2-3; 8 nucleotides agree with TRBD2. This CDR3 comprises 18 residues. The V segment lost 4 bases and the J segment 5 bases; nucleotides outside the gene matches: 17. Germline CDR1 is LGHNA and CDR2 is YNFKEQ.

This clonotype was picked up a small number of times. The chain couples TRBV11-2 to TRBJ2-3, with D perhaps matching TRBD2 (6 bases). CDR1 is SGHAT and CDR2 is FQNNGV in the germline V gene. The CDR3 runs to 17 residues. Trimming stripped 6 bases from V and 1 base from J, with 20 bases between. CDR3 region: CASRASGVPSRTDTQYF. DNA for the CDR3: TGTGCCAGCAGGGCCTCGGGGGTCCCATCCCGCACAGATACGCAGTATTTT.

V is TRBV24-1 and J is TRBJ2-2; D not certain. CDR1 is KGHDR and CDR2 is SFDVKD in the germline V gene. Trimming cost V 6 bases and J 9 bases, with 7 bases left between them. The CDR3 has 11 amino acids. The CDR3 sequence is CATSRRRELFF. CDR3 sequence (DNA): TGTGCCACCAGTAGACGTCGGGAGCTGTTTTTT.

The rearrangement uses TRBV20-1 and TRBJ2-7, with a tentative D call TRBD1 (6 bases). V was cut by 5 bases and J by 2 bases, with 13 bases left in between. Germline CDR1 and CDR2: DFQATT and SNEGSKA (reference sequence). CDR3 length: 13 amino acids. The DNA of the CDR3 is TGCAGTGCTCCGACAGGTAAAACCTACGAGCAGTACTTC. This codes for CSAPTGKTYEQYF.